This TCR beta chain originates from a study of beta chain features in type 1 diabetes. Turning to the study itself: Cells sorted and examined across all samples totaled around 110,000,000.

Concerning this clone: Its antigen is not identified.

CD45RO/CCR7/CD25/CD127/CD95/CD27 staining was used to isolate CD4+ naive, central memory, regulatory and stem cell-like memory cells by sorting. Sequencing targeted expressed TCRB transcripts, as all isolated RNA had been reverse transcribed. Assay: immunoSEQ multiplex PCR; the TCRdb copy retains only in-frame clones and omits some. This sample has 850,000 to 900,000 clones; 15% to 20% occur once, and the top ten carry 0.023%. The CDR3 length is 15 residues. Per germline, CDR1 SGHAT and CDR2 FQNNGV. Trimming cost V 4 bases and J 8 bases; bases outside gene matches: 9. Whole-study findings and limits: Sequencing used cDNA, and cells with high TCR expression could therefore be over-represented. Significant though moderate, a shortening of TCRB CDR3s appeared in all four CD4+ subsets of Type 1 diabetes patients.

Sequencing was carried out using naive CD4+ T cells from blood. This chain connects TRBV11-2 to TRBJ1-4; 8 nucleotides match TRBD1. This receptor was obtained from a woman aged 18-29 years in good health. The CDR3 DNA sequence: TGTGCCAGCAGCTACAACACAGGGGGTTTGGAAAAACTGTTTTTT. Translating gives CASSYNTGGLEKLFF.